Shown below are 17 T cell receptor beta chains from a single sample sequenced in a study of shared clonotypes between healthy human individuals. Naive-designated CD8 cells lacked CD45RO, were positively enriched for CCR7, and omitted terminally differentiated effector memory CD45RA+ cells. Method: immunoSEQ multiplex PCR; TCRdb's copy keeps in-frame clones and lacks some. Of around 2,000,000 clones listed, about 95% are singletons. Material for sequencing was naive CD8+ T cells sorted from blood. All receptors come from a man aged 18 to 30 in good health.

This chain links TRBV4-1 with TRBJ1-2; D unclear. This CDR3 contains 13 residues. Germline V CDR1 and CDR2: MGHRA, YSYEKL. V was shortened by 0 bases and J by 8 bases, with 10 bases between the two germline ends. The CDR3 nucleotides are TGCGCCAGCAGCCAAGATACCGGCCCCGGCTACACCTTC. Amino acids: CASSQDTGPGYTF.

V gene TRBV7-9 combines with J gene TRBJ1-5, with a possible D match to TRBD1 (5 bases). V lost 3 bases and J lost 2, with 11 bases in between. CDR1 SEHNR and CDR2 FQNEAQ come from the germline V gene (reference sequence). The CDR3 consists of 15 residues. CDR3 in DNA: TGTGCCAGCAGCTTTTCGGGGGATGGCAATCAGCCCCAGCATTTT. Residues: CASSFSGDGNQPQHF.

This sequence joins TRBV6-6 and TRBJ1-3; D might be TRBD1 (5 bases). This CDR3 has 16 residues. Trimming shortened V by 7 bases and J by 0 bases, and 16 bases separated the two germline ends. The germline V gene encodes CDR1 MNHNY and CDR2 SVGAGI (reference sequence). The CDR3 sequence: CASTPTDSYSGNTIYF. The CDR3 DNA is TGTGCCAGCACCCCGACAGACAGCTACTCTGGAAACACCATATATTTT.

The chain uses TRBV5-6 and TRBJ1-1, with TRBD1 identical over 7 bases. Germline trimming cut 4 bases from V and 5 bases from J; bases unmatched to any gene: 14. Germline assignment: CDR1 SGHDT and CDR2 YYEEEE. This CDR3 contains 16 residues. CDR3 in amino acids: CASSRSTGLRGTEAFF. CDR3 DNA sequence: TGTGCCAGCAGCCGATCGACAGGGTTGAGGGGGACTGAAGCTTTCTTT. The entire variable domain, with the rest obtained from reference TRBV5-6 and TRBJ1-1, is as follows: DAGVTQSPTHLIKTRGQQVTLRCSPKSGHDTVSWYQQALGQGPQFIFQYYEEEERQRGNFPDRFSGHQFPNYSSELNVNALLLGDSALYLCASSRSTGLRGTEAFFGQGTRLTVV.

The chain combines TRBV7-9 with TRBJ1-1, with unresolved D. Trimming removed 3 bases from V and 7 bases from J, with 18 bases in between. The CDR3 extends over 15 amino acids. The germline V gene encodes CDR1 SEHNR and CDR2 FQNEAQ (reference sequence). In DNA form, the CDR3 reads TGTGCCAGCAGCTTGCTGGGATCAGGTTTAAGTGAAGCTTTCTTT. Protein sequence: CASSLLGSGLSEAFF.

V usage is TRBV11-2 and J usage is TRBJ1-5; D gene unclear. The V gene lost 0 bases and the J gene lost 0 bases, with 3 bases spanning the gap. The CDR3 extends over 14 amino acids. The V gene's germline CDR1 is SGHAT and CDR2 FQNNGV. CDR3 in amino acids: CASSLEGSNQPQHF. CDR3 coding DNA: TGTGCCAGCAGCTTAGAAGGTAGCAATCAGCCCCAGCATTTT.

The chain carries TRBV28 and TRBJ2-3, with D hard to call. V was clipped by 0 bases and J by 2 bases, with 6 bases between them. CDR1 and CDR2 (germline): MDHEN, SYDVKM. The CDR3 contains 14 residues. The CDR3 region is CASSLWANTDTQYF. The CDR3 region has the DNA TGTGCCAGCAGTTTATGGGCCAACACAGATACGCAGTATTTT.

This rearrangement joins TRBV5-6 to TRBJ2-3, with D tentatively TRBD2 (5 bases). CDR3 length equals 12 residues. Deletions cut 4 bases from V and 4 bases from J, with 7 bases between. CDR1 is SGHDT, CDR2 YYEEEE, per germline. This chain's CDR3 is CASSRDADTQYF. CDR3 coding DNA: TGTGCCAGCAGCCGGGATGCAGATACGCAGTATTTT.

V is TRBV7-8 and J is TRBJ2-7, with D hard to call. CDR1 is SGHVS and CDR2 is FQNEAQ in the germline V gene. Trimming left V 1 base short and J 6 bases short, with 10 bases between. CDR3 length equals 13 residues. The chain's CDR3 is CASSLGGPGEQYF. In DNA form, the CDR3 reads TGTGCCAGCAGCTTAGGCGGACCCGGCGAGCAGTACTTC.

About this clone: Distinct nucleotide sequences in the sample also encode this CDR3. The chain employs TRBV27 and TRBJ1-2; 9 positions match TRBD1. Germline V gene data show CDR1 as MNHEY and CDR2 as SMNVEV (reference sequence). V lost 3 bases to trimming and J lost 2 bases; unmatched junction nucleotides: 1. This CDR3 region has 14 residues. The CDR3 loop reads CASSLGQGNYGYTF. The CDR3 DNA is TGTGCCAGCAGTTTGGGACAGGGAAACTATGGCTACACCTTC.

As for this clone: Within the sample, other DNA sequences also encode this same CDR3. The chain employs TRBV5-1 and TRBJ2-7; D is perhaps TRBD2 (6 bases). CDR3 length equals 12 residues. Germline V lookup: CDR1 SGHRS, CDR2 YFSETQ. Trimming stripped 2 bases from V and 5 bases from J, with 8 bases between. The CDR3 DNA follows: TGCGCCAGCAGCTTTGGCGGGGACGAGCAGTACTTC. Protein product: CASSFGGDEQYF.

The V call is TRBV6-1, the J call TRBJ2-5; 7 bases line up with TRBD2. This CDR3 is built from 15 residues. The ends lost 7 bases at V and 0 bases at J; junction bases unmatched: 8. The germline gives CDR1 MNHNS, CDR2 SASEGT. In DNA form, the CDR3 reads TGTGCCAGCACTCTCGGGGGAGGGTACCAAGAGACCCAGTACTTC. This gives the protein CASTLGGGYQETQYF.

The sample holds one count of this clone. The chain uses TRBV27 and TRBJ2-1; tentatively, D is TRBD2 (6 bases). This CDR3 has 20 residues. CDR1 MNHEY and CDR2 SMNVEV come from the germline V gene (reference sequence). V lost 4 bases and J lost 1, with 26 bases in between. The chain's CDR3 is CASSSSSDPLQLMSYNEQFF. Written as DNA, the CDR3 is TGTGCCAGCAGTTCTTCTAGCGACCCACTTCAACTGATGTCCTACAATGAGCAGTTCTTC.

This clone was observed a single time. The J gene is TRBJ1-5, the V gene TRBV10-3; the match to TRBD1 covers 7 bases. Germline CDR1 ENHRY, CDR2 SYGVKD. The CDR3 has 15 amino acids. The junction had 14 bases not matched to a gene; V was cut back by 10 bases and J by 5 bases. The CDR3 bases are TGTGCCACCCGGAGCTTCGGGACAGAGCATCAGCCCCAGCATTTT. Its translation: CATRSFGTEHQPQHF.

Worth noting for this clone: One end of the junction does not line up with germline, which may come from a read error. V is TRBV7-7 and J is TRBJ2-1, with 11 bases that match TRBD1. The length of the CDR3 is 15 residues. Germline-derived CDR1 and CDR2 are SSHAT and FNYEAQ (reference sequence). The CDR3 coding sequence is TGTGCTAGCAGCTTAGCCGGACAGGGGGCGGATGAGCAGTTCTTC. It translates to CASSLAGQGADEQFF.

This chain joins TRBV5-6 and TRBJ2-7, with 10 bases identical to TRBD1. Germline V gene data show CDR1 as SGHDT and CDR2 as YYEEEE. This CDR3 is 15 amino acids long. The trim removed 8 bases at V and 5 bases at J, leaving 13 bases unmatched. CDR3 region: CASSETGGSLDEQYF. Written as DNA, the CDR3 is TGTGCCAGTAGCGAGACAGGGGGCTCTCTCGACGAGCAGTACTTC.

The chain links TRBV9 to TRBJ2-7, with D maybe TRBD2 (5 bases). V was pared by 4 bases and J by 7 bases, with 15 bases between. Germline CDR1 and CDR2: SGDLS and YYNGEE. The CDR3 covers 13 residues. The CDR3 sequence: CASSPGVTGEQYF. CDR3 DNA: TGTGCCAGCAGCCCCGGGGTTACGGGGGAGCAGTACTTC. The whole variable domain, filled in from reference TRBV9 and TRBJ2-7, reads DSGVTQTPKHLITATGQRVTLRCSPRSGDLSVYWYQQSLDQGLQFLIQYYNGEERAKGNILERFSAQQFPDLHSELNLSSLELGDSALYFCASSPGVTGEQYFGPGTRLTVT.